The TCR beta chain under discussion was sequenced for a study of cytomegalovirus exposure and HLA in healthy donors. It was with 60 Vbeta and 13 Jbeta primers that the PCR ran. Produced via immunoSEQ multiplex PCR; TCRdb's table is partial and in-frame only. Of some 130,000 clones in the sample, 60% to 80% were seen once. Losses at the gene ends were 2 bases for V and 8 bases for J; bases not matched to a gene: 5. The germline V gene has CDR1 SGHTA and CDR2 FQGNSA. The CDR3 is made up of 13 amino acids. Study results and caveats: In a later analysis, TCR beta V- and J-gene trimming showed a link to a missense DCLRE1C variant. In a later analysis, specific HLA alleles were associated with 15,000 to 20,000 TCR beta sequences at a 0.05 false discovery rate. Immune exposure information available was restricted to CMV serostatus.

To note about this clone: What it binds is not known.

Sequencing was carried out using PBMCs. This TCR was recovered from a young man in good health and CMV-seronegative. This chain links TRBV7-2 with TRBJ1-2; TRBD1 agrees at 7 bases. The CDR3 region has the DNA TGTGCCAGCAGCTTAACAGGGGATGGAGGCTACACCTTC. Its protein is CASSLTGDGGYTF.